This entry lists 22 T cell receptor beta chains sequenced from one sample in a study of chemoradiotherapy in HPV16-positive cancers. The repertoire was sequenced with immunoSEQ multiplex PCR; TCRdb's copy has only in-frame clones and lacks some. The sample shows about 67,000 clones, more than 70% of them seen only once. Source: blood, taken from a patient who underwent chemoradiotherapy. The receptors were gathered from a human donor with HPV-associated anogenital cancer.

V and J are TRBV5-4 and TRBJ2-5, with 8 positions matching TRBD2. Germline V lookup: CDR1 SGHNT, CDR2 YYREEE (reference sequence). The CDR3 has 16 amino acids. The trim removed 2 bases at V and 4 bases at J, leaving 10 bases unmatched. The CDR3, as DNA: TGTGCCAGCAGCTTACGGGAGGGCCGAGCGAGAGAGACCCAGTACTTC. This encodes CASSLREGRARETQYF.

The J gene is TRBJ1-1, the V gene TRBV19, with 9 bases identical to TRBD1. Germline V lookup: CDR1 LNHDA, CDR2 SQIVND (reference sequence). V shed 1 base, J shed 5 bases, and the junction held 5 bases outside the gene matches. This CDR3 has 15 amino acids. The CDR3 loop reads CASSIVGTGKTEAFF. Written as DNA, the CDR3 is TGTGCCAGTAGTATAGTAGGGACAGGGAAGACTGAAGCTTTCTTT. The full variable domain, rest sourced from reference TRBV19 and TRBJ1-1, is DGGITQSPKYLFRKEGQNVTLSCEQNLNHDAMYWYRQDPGQGLRLIYYSQIVNDFQKGDIAEGYSVSREKKESFPLTVTSAQKNPTAFYLCASSIVGTGKTEAFFGQGTRLTVV.

The chain carries TRBV28 and TRBJ2-7; TRBD2 matches at 8 bases. The CDR3 runs 15 residues. The germline V gene encodes CDR1 MDHEN and CDR2 SYDVKM. With 7 bases clipped from V and 4 bases from J, the junction kept 12 bases outside the gene matches. DNA for the CDR3: TGTGCCAGCACCGGGGGGGTAGCGGGTACATACGAGCAGTACTTC. Translated, it gives CASTGGVAGTYEQYF. Filled out from reference TRBV28 and TRBJ2-7, the complete variable domain reads DVKVTQSSRYLVKRTGEKVFLECVQDMDHENMFWYRQDPGLGLRLIYFSYDVKMKEKGDIPEGYSVSREKKERFSLILESASTNQTSMYLCASTGGVAGTYEQYFGPGTRLTVT.

The chain couples TRBV6-6 to TRBJ2-3, with 11 positions matching TRBD2. The length of the CDR3 is 16 residues. Germline assignment: CDR1 MNHNY and CDR2 SVGAGI (reference sequence). With V trimmed by 5 bases and J by 6 bases, 10 bases remained unmatched. CDR3: CASSLTSGSGRDTQYF. CDR3 nucleotides: TGTGCCAGCAGTCTTACTAGCGGGAGCGGCAGGGATACGCAGTATTTT.

The rearrangement joins TRBV29-1 to TRBJ2-7, with 10 positions matching TRBD1. Trimming removed 4 bases from V and 4 bases from J; junction bases left unmatched: 4. The CDR3 has 13 residues. CDR1 is SQVTM and CDR2 is ANQGSEA in the germline V gene. The CDR3 nucleotides read TGCAGCGTTGTATGGGACAGGGGTTACGAGCAGTACTTC. This sequence encodes CSVVWDRGYEQYF.

The chain recombines TRBV29-1 with TRBJ1-1; the D is unclear. This CDR3 comprises 11 residues. Trimming took off 5 bases at V and 4 bases at J, with 8 bases between the two ends. CDR1 is SQVTM and CDR2 is ANQGSEA in the germline V gene. The CDR3 region has the DNA TGCAGCGTTCGATTGATCACTGAAGCTTTCTTT. This codes for CSVRLITEAFF. Combining the CDR3 with reference TRBV29-1 and TRBJ1-1 gives the whole variable domain SAVISQKPSRDICQRGTSLTIQCQVDSQVTMMFWYRQQPGQSLTLIATANQGSEATYESGFVIDKFPISRPNLTFSTLTVSNMSPEDSSIYLCSVRLITEAFFGQGTRLTVV.

V is TRBV2 and J is TRBJ1-2; D is unclear. The CDR3 runs to 14 residues. Germline V gives CDR1 SNHLY, CDR2 FYNNEI. Deletions cut 7 bases from V and 4 bases from J, with 16 bases between. CDR3 sequence (DNA): TGTGCCAGCACCGGTAGCCCTCTGGGCTATGGCTACACCTTC. Its protein product is CASTGSPLGYGYTF.

This chain links TRBV18 with TRBJ2-5; D might be TRBD1 (6 bases). V dropped 5 bases and J dropped 5 bases, with 12 bases sitting between them. CDR1 is KGHSH and CDR2 is LQKENI in the germline V gene. This CDR3 comprises 13 residues. The CDR3 nucleotides read TGTGCCAGCTCAGCACAGGGTCGGGAGACCCAGTACTTC. Its protein product is CASSAQGRETQYF.

This clone was found once. The gene calls are TRBV7-2 and TRBJ2-3, with 7 bases that match TRBD2. J lost 1 base, V lost 6 bases, and 7 bases had no gene match. The CDR3 is made up of 15 amino acids. Germline-derived CDR1 and CDR2 are SGHTA and FQGNSA. The CDR3 sequence is CASSSSGRGTDTQYF. CDR3 bases: TGTGCCAGCAGTTCATCAGGGAGGGGCACAGATACGCAGTATTTT.

The chain employs TRBV7-3 and TRBJ2-1, with 10 bases identical to TRBD2. Germline trimming cut 4 bases from V and 6 bases from J; bases unmatched to any gene: 9. The germline V gene has CDR1 SGHTA and CDR2 FQGTGA. This CDR3 spans 16 amino acids. In DNA, the CDR3 is TGTGCCAGCAGCTCGCCTAGCGGGAGAGTTGGCAATGAGCAGTTCTTC. This codes for CASSSPSGRVGNEQFF.

The CDR3: CASSLDGQIFMNTEAFF. CDR3 coding DNA: TGTGCCAGCAGCTTGGATGGACAGATTTTTATGAACACTGAAGCTTTCTTT. The J gene is TRBJ1-1, the V gene TRBV5-8; D is perhaps TRBD1 (6 bases). Germline V gene data show CDR1 as SGHTS and CDR2 as YDEGEE. The CDR3 consists of 17 residues. V was trimmed by 0 bases and J by 0 bases, leaving 15 bases between them.

The chain uses TRBV5-1 and TRBJ2-7; 12 bases are a match to TRBD1. The length of the CDR3 is 16 residues. Germline assignment: CDR1 SGHRS and CDR2 YFSETQ. The ends lost 0 bases at V and 9 bases at J; junction bases unmatched: 10. CDR3 region: CASSLEPGTGGSRQYF. The DNA for the CDR3 is TGCGCCAGCAGCTTGGAGCCGGGGACAGGGGGCTCGAGGCAGTACTTC.

The chain links TRBV27 to TRBJ2-7; D not resolved. Germline CDR1 MNHEY, CDR2 SMNVEV (reference sequence). V lost 8 bases to trimming and J lost 3 bases, with 8 bases between them. The CDR3 is made up of 11 amino acids. The CDR3 sequence: CASRDGYEQYF. The DNA of the CDR3 is TGTGCCAGCCGCGACGGCTACGAGCAGTACTTC.

The chain recombines TRBV10-2 with TRBJ2-7; D not resolved. From germline, CDR1 is WSHSY and CDR2 SAAADI. V dropped 7 bases and J dropped 3 bases, with 16 bases sitting between them. This CDR3 is built from 14 residues. The CDR3 bases are TGCGCCAGCACTCTACTCTCTTCTGGCTACGAGCAGTACTTC. Amino acid sequence: CASTLLSSGYEQYF.

This sequence joins TRBV10-3 and TRBJ1-2; D ambiguous. The CDR3 runs to 14 residues. V lost 4 bases and J 3 bases, leaving 12 bases between the germline ends. Germline V gives CDR1 ENHRY, CDR2 SYGVKD. The CDR3 here is CAISARASDYGYTF. The CDR3 nucleotides read TGTGCCATCAGTGCGAGGGCATCGGACTATGGCTACACCTTC.

The J gene is TRBJ2-5, the V gene TRBV7-9; D is perhaps TRBD2 (6 bases). The CDR3 contains 12 residues. Germline-derived CDR1 and CDR2 are SEHNR and FQNEAQ (reference sequence). V lost 5 bases to trimming and J lost 7 bases, with 11 bases between them. The CDR3 coding sequence is TGTGCCAGCAGCCCGGGAGAGCGGACCCAGTACTTC. As protein: CASSPGERTQYF.

The V call is TRBV6-1, the J call TRBJ1-1; tentative D call: TRBD1 (5 bases). Trimming removed 4 bases at V and 4 bases at J, with 10 bases between. The V gene's germline CDR1 is MNHNS and CDR2 SASEGT. CDR3 length equals 13 residues. The CDR3 DNA reads as TGTGCCAGCAGTGCCAGGGAAATCACTGAAGCTTTCTTT. Its translation is CASSAREITEAFF.

This sequence joins TRBV6-4 and TRBJ2-1, with D unresolved. Trimming cost V 2 bases and J 5 bases, with 4 bases left between them. The CDR3 length is 12 residues. Germline CDR1 and CDR2: MRHNA and SNTAGT. CDR3 nucleotides: TGTGCCAGCAGTGACCGAAACAATGAGCAGTTCTTC. Protein sequence: CASSDRNNEQFF.

Points on this clone: A junction boundary mismatches the germline segment, possibly from a read error. The V and J genes are TRBV7-7 and TRBJ2-5, with no clear D. The CDR3 loop spans 16 amino acids. CDR1 and CDR2 (germline): SSHAT, FNYEAQ (reference sequence). The CDR3 is CASSLDVGDGEETQYF. The CDR3 DNA sequence: TGTGCTAGCAGCTTAGATGTTGGCGATGGGGAAGAGACCCAGTACTTC.

The chain employs TRBV7-9 and TRBJ2-1, with TRBD2 identical over 11 bases. The CDR3 extends over 18 amino acids. CDR1 is SEHNR and CDR2 is FQNEAQ in the germline V gene (reference sequence). The junction had 8 bases not matched to a gene; V was cut back by 2 bases and J by 2 bases. The CDR3 loop reads CASSLKPGTSGTYNEQFF. The CDR3 bases are TGTGCCAGCAGCTTAAAACCCGGGACTAGCGGTACCTACAATGAGCAGTTCTTC.

In its sample, this clone was seen a few times. The chain recombines TRBV5-1 with TRBJ2-3; TRBD2 aligns across 16 bases. Losses at the gene ends were 3 bases for V and 0 bases for J; bases not matched to a gene: 10. Germline CDR1 and CDR2: SGHRS and YFSETQ. The CDR3 is 20 residues long. DNA of the CDR3: TGCGCCAGCAGCTGGAACCCGGGACTAGCGGGAGGGTCTAGCACAGATACGCAGTATTTT. Translated: CASSWNPGLAGGSSTDTQYF.

This clone appeared once. This chain connects TRBV19 to TRBJ2-3; tentative D call: TRBD2 (5 bases). V was shortened by 5 bases and J by 4 bases, with 13 bases between the two germline ends. The CDR3 runs to 14 residues. Germline values: CDR1 LNHDA, CDR2 SQIVND (reference sequence). The CDR3 is CASSVGLGADTQYF. Here the CDR3 DNA reads TGTGCCAGTAGTGTCGGACTGGGCGCAGATACGCAGTATTTT. Full variable domain (remainder filled in from reference TRBV19 and TRBJ2-3): DGGITQSPKYLFRKEGQNVTLSCEQNLNHDAMYWYRQDPGQGLRLIYYSQIVNDFQKGDIAEGYSVSREKKESFPLTVTSAQKNPTAFYLCASSVGLGADTQYFGPGTRLTVL.